This T cell receptor (beta chain) was sequenced during a study of beta chain features in type 1 diabetes. This CDR3 is 16 amino acids long. Germline V gene sequence: CDR1 LNHNV, CDR2 YYDKDF (reference sequence). Trimming pared 3 bases from V and 3 bases from J, leaving 18 bases between. As every portion of the isolated RNA was reverse transcribed, the sequencing read expressed TCRB transcripts. Data came from immunoSEQ multiplex PCR; TCRdb stores just in-frame clones and leaves some out. The sample includes about 360,000 clones, roughly an eighth of them seen just once. Study findings and constraints: There was a moderate but significant shortening of TCRB CDR3s in all four CD4+ subsets of Type 1 diabetes patients.

Purity exceeded 98% in all sorted populations. Comment on this clone: Its target is unknown.

The sample was naive CD4+ T cells from blood. This TCR was recovered from a woman under 30 with type 1 diabetes. The rearrangement uses TRBV15 and TRBJ2-7; D is perhaps TRBD1 (5 bases). The CDR3 region has the DNA TGTGCCACCAGCAGGGACACCTCACGCCCGCTCTACGAGCAGTACTTC. It translates to CATSRDTSRPLYEQYF.